This T cell receptor (beta chain) was identified during a study of T cells in Graves' hyperthyroidism and ophthalmopathy. RNA transcripts yielded amplified TCR beta CDR3 regions. Using the HTBI primer set, a first-round RT-PCR was run on the TCR CDR3. TCRdb analysed the multiplex PCR reads with MiXCR anew, one entry per CDR3 protein. In the table there are around 500,000 distinct CDR3 sequences, 15% to 20% of which are singletons. This receptor was taken from a woman aged 25 to 39 with Graves' ophthalmopathy. The specimen sequenced was blood.

In nucleotides, the CDR3 is TGCAGTGCTAATTGGCCGCTGACAGGGGACTATAGCGGCTACACCTTC. It specifies CSANWPLTGDYSGYTF. The chain couples TRBV20-1 to TRBJ1-2; 8 nucleotides align to TRBD1. Trimming at V came to 4 bases and at J to 8 bases, leaving 18 bases not matched to a gene. This CDR3 has 16 amino acids. Per germline, CDR1 DFQATT and CDR2 SNEGSKA (reference sequence).